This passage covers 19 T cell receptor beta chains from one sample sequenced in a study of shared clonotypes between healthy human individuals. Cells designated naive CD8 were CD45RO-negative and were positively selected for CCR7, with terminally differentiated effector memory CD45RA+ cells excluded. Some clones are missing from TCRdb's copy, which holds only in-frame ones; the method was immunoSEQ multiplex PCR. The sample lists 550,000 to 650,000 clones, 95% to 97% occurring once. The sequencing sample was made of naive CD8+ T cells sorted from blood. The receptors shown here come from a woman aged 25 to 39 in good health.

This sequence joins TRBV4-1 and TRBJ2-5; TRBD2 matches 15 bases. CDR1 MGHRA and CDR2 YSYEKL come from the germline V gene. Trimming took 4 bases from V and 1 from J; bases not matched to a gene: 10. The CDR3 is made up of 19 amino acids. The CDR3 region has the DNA TGCGCCAGCAGCCGCGGACTAGCGGGAGGGCCGTCGGGCCAAGAGACCCAGTACTTC. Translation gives CASSRGLAGGPSGQETQYF.

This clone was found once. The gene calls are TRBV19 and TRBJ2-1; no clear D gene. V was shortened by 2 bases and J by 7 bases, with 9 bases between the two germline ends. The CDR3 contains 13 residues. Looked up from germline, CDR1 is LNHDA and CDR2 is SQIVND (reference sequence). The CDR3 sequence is CASSISVLNEQFF. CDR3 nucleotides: TGTGCCAGTAGTATAAGCGTCCTAAATGAGCAGTTCTTC.

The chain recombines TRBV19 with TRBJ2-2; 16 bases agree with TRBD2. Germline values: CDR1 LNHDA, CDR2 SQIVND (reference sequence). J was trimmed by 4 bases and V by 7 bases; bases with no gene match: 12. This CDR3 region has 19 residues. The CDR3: CASTTFPGTSGRATGELFF. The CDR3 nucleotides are TGTGCCAGTACCACCTTCCCTGGGACTAGCGGGAGGGCCACCGGGGAGCTGTTTTTT.

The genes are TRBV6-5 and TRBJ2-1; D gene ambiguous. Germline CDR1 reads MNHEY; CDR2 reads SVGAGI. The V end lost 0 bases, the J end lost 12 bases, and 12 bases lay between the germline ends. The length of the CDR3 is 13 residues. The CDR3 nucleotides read TGTGCCAGCAGTTACTCCTCTGTAGGTCTGCAGTTCTTC. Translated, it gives CASSYSSVGLQFF.

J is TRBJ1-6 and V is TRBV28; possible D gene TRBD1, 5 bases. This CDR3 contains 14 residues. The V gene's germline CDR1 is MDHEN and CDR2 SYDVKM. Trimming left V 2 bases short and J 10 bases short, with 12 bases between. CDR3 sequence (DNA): TGTGCCAGCAGTTTAACGGGGGAGGACTCACCCCTCCACTTT. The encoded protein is CASSLTGEDSPLHF. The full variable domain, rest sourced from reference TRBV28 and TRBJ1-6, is DVKVTQSSRYLVKRTGEKVFLECVQDMDHENMFWYRQDPGLGLRLIYFSYDVKMKEKGDIPEGYSVSREKKERFSLILESASTNQTSMYLCASSLTGEDSPLHFGNGTRLTVT.

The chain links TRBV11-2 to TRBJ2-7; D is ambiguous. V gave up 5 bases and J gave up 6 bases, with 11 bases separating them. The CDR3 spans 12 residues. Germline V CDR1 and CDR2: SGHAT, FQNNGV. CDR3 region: CASSAISSEQYF. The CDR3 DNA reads TGTGCCAGCAGCGCAATCTCGAGCGAGCAGTACTTC.

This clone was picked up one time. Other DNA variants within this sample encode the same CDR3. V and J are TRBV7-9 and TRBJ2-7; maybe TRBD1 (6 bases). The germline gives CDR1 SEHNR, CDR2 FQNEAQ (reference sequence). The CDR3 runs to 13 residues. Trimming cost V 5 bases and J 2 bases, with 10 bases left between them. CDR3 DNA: TGTGCCAGCAGCCCTCCAGGGGCCTACGAGCAGTACTTC. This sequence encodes CASSPPGAYEQYF.

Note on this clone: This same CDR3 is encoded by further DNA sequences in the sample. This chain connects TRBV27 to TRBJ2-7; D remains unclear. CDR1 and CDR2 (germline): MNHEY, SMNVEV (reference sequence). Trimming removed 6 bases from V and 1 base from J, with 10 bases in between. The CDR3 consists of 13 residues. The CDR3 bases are TGTGCCAGCAGCCTTGGTGAGTCCTACGAGCAGTACTTC. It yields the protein CASSLGESYEQYF.

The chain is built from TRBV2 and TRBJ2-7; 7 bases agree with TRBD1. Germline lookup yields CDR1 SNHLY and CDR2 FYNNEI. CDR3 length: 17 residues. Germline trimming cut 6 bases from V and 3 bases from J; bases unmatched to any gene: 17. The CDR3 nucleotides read TGTGCCAGCAGCCTGCGTGCTGCCGGACAGGCGGACTACGAGCAGTACTTC. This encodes CASSLRAAGQADYEQYF.

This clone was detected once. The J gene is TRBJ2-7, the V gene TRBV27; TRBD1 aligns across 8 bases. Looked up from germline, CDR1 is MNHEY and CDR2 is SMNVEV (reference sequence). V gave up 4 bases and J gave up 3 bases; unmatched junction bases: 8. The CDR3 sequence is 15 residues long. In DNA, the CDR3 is TGTGCCAGCAGTTCCCTGGGACAGGCCGGCTACGAGCAGTACTTC. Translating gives CASSSLGQAGYEQYF.

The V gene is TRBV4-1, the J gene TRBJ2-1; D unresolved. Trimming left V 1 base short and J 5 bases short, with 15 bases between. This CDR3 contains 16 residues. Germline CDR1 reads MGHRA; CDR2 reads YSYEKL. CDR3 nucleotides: TGCGCCAGCAGCCAAGCTGCGGCAGTCATAAACAATGAGCAGTTCTTC. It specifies CASSQAAAVINNEQFF.

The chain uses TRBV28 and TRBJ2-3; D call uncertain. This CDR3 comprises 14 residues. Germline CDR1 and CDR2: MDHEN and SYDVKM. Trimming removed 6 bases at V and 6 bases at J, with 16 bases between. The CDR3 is CASSPPLWKDTQYF. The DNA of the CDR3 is TGTGCCAGCAGCCCTCCCCTCTGGAAGGATACGCAGTATTTT. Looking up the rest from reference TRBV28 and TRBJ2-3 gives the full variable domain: DVKVTQSSRYLVKRTGEKVFLECVQDMDHENMFWYRQDPGLGLRLIYFSYDVKMKEKGDIPEGYSVSREKKERFSLILESASTNQTSMYLCASSPPLWKDTQYFGPGTRLTVL.

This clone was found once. CDR3 loop: CASSFAGGNEQFF. CDR3 coding DNA: TGTGCCAGCAGTTTTGCCGGGGGCAATGAGCAGTTCTTC. The chain couples TRBV27 to TRBJ2-1, with D perhaps TRBD2 (6 bases). CDR3 length: 13 amino acids. The germline V gene has CDR1 MNHEY and CDR2 SMNVEV (reference sequence). V was trimmed by 3 bases and J by 6 bases, leaving 9 bases between them.

CDR3 amino acids: CASRELAGEHNEQFF. The CDR3 nucleotides are TGTGCCAGTAGAGAACTAGCGGGAGAACACAATGAGCAGTTCTTC. The chain carries TRBV19 and TRBJ2-1; 11 positions match TRBD2. CDR1 is LNHDA and CDR2 is SQIVND in the germline V gene (reference sequence). The V segment lost 6 bases and the J segment 5 bases; nucleotides outside the gene matches: 6. The CDR3 runs to 15 residues.

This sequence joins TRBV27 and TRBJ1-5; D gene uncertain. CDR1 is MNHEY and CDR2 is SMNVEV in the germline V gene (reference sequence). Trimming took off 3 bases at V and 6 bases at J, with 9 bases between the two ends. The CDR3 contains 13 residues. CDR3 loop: CASSLGATQPQHF. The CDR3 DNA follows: TGTGCCAGCAGTTTGGGCGCCACTCAGCCCCAGCATTTT.

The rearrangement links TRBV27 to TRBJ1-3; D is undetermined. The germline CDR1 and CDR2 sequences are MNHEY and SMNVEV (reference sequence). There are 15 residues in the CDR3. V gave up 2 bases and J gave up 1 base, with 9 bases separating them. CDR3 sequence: CASSLHRGSGNTIYF. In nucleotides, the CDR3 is TGTGCCAGCAGTTTACACAGAGGGTCTGGAAACACCATATATTTT.

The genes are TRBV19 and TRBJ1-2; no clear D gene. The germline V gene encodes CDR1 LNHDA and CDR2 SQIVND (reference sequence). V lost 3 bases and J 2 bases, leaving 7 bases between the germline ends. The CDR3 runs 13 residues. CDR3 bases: TGTGCCAGTAGTATCGGGTCGAACTATGGCTACACCTTC. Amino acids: CASSIGSNYGYTF.

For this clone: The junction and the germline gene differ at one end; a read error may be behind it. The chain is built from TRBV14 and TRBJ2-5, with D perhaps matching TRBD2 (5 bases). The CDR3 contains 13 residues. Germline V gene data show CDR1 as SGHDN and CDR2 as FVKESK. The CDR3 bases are TGTGCCAGCAGCCTAGCGAACCAAGGGACCCAGTACTTC. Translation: CASSLANQGTQYF. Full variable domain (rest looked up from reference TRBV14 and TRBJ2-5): EAGVTQFPSHSVIEKGQTVTLRCDPISGHDNLYWYRRVMGKEIKFLLHFVKESKQDESGMPNNRFLAERTGGTYSTLKVQPAELEDSGVYFCASSLANQGTQYFGPGTRLLVL.

The CDR3 reads CASSLIVNTEAFF. CDR3 nucleotides: TGTGCCAGCAGCTTGATCGTTAACACTGAAGCTTTCTTT. The V gene is TRBV5-6, the J gene TRBJ1-1, with D hard to call. Germline V gene data show CDR1 as SGHDT and CDR2 as YYEEEE. The CDR3 has 13 amino acids. The germline V and J ends were trimmed by 1 base and 2 bases, with 6 bases remaining between them. Based on the CDR3 plus reference TRBV5-6 and TRBJ1-1, the full variable domain is DAGVTQSPTHLIKTRGQQVTLRCSPKSGHDTVSWYQQALGQGPQFIFQYYEEEERQRGNFPDRFSGHQFPNYSSELNVNALLLGDSALYLCASSLIVNTEAFFGQGTRLTVV.